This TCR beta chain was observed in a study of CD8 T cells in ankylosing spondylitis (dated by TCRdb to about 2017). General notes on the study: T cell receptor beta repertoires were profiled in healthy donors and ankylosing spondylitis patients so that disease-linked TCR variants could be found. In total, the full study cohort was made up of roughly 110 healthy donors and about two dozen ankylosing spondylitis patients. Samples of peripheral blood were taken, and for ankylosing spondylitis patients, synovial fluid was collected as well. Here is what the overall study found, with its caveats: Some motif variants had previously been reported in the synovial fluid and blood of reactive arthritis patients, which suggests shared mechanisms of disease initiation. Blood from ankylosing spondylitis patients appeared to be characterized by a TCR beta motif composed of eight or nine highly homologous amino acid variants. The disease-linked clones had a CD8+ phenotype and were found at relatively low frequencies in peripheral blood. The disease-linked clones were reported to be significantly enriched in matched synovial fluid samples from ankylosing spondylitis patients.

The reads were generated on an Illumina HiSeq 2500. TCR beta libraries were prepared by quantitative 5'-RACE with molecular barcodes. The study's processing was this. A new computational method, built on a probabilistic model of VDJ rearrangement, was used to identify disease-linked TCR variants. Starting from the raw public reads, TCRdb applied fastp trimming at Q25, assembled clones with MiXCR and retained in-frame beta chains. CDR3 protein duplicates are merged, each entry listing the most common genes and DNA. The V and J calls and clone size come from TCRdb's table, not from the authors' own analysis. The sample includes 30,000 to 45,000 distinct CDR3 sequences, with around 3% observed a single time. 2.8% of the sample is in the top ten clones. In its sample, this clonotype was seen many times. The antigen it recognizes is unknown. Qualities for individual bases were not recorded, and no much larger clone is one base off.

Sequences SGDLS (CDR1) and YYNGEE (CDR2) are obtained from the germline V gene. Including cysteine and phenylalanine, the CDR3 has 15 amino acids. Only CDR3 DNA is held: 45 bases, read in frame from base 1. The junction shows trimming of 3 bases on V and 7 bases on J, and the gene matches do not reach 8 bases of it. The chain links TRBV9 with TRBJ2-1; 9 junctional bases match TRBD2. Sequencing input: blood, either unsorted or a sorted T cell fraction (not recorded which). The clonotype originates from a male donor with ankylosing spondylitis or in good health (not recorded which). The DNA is TGTGCCAGCAGCGCTAGCGGGGACGTGTATAATGAGCAGTTCTTC. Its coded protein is CASSASGDVYNEQFF.